The 26 T cell receptor beta chains in this list originate from one sample, sequenced in a study of a mutant IDH1 vaccine in newly diagnosed glioma. No antigen is known for these receptors. Generated by immunoSEQ multiplex PCR, the TCRdb table keeps only in-frame clones and is missing some. Found here are about 42,000 clones, 70% to 90% of them singletons; the top ten hold around 1.5%. Time point of the sample: week 5, during vaccination. One vaccine dose held 300 ug of mutant IDH1 20-mer peptide and came with topical imiquimod. Material: PBMCs, obtained from a glioma patient whose treatment included an IDH1 peptide vaccine. All receptors come from a man between 35 and 55 years old with glioma.

This clone was picked up a small number of times. The rearrangement uses TRBV7-9 and TRBJ1-5; TRBD1 might be the D (5 bases). Germline CDR1 and CDR2: SEHNR and FQNEAQ (reference sequence). CDR3 length: 13 amino acids. The V and J ends lost 5 bases and 5 bases respectively, with 10 bases between them. The CDR3 coding sequence is TGTGCCAGCAGCGTAGGGGTTGATCAGCCCCAGCATTTT. Encoded protein: CASSVGVDQPQHF.

This rearrangement joins TRBV5-1 to TRBJ2-7, with TRBD1 as a possible D gene (6 bases). V was pared by 0 bases and J by 3 bases, with 16 bases between. Germline lookup yields CDR1 SGHRS and CDR2 YFSETQ. This CDR3 spans 16 amino acids. CDR3 residues: CASSLARQALGYEQYF. The CDR3 DNA is TGCGCCAGCAGCTTGGCGCGACAGGCCCTTGGCTACGAGCAGTACTTC.

The chain has TRBV7-9 and TRBJ2-2; 10 bases map to TRBD1. The CDR3 is made up of 16 amino acids. Trimming at V came to 5 bases and at J to 5 bases, leaving 8 bases not matched to a gene. From germline, CDR1 is SEHNR and CDR2 FQNEAQ (reference sequence). CDR3 amino acids: CASSLRGTGDTGELFF. As DNA, the CDR3 is TGTGCCAGCAGCCTCAGGGGGACAGGGGATACCGGGGAGCTGTTTTTT.

This sequence joins TRBV5-1 and TRBJ1-2; a possible D gene is TRBD1 (6 bases). The ends were cut back, 6 bases at V and 6 bases at J, with 18 bases in the middle. This CDR3 contains 14 residues. Germline CDR1 SGHRS, CDR2 YFSETQ. CDR3 nucleotides: TGCGCCAGCACCTCCATGCCGGGACAAGATGGCTACACCTTC. It yields the protein CASTSMPGQDGYTF.

This chain connects TRBV7-2 to TRBJ2-7; D gene ambiguous. Per the germline V gene, CDR1 is SGHTA and CDR2 is FQGNSA. Trimming left V 5 bases short and J 6 bases short, with 11 bases between. The CDR3 extends over 12 amino acids. The CDR3 DNA is TGTGCCAGCAGCCTAGGCCCAGGCGAGCAGTACTTC. Amino acid sequence: CASSLGPGEQYF.

The chain combines TRBV9 with TRBJ2-1; a weak D match, TRBD2 (6 bases). The V end lost 0 bases, the J end lost 6 bases, and 13 bases lay between the germline ends. Germline CDR1 and CDR2: SGDLS and YYNGEE. CDR3 length: 15 amino acids. This chain's CDR3 is CASSVAEGPGNEQFF. CDR3 nucleotide sequence: TGTGCCAGCAGCGTAGCGGAGGGCCCTGGCAATGAGCAGTTCTTC.

V usage is TRBV7-3 and J usage is TRBJ1-2; no definite D call. CDR1 SGHTA and CDR2 FQGTGA come from the germline V gene. V shed 6 bases and J shed 4 bases, with 9 bases lying between them. This CDR3 contains 12 residues. The CDR3 region has the DNA TGTGCCAGCAGGGGATTTTTCTATGGCTACACCTTC. Amino acid sequence: CASRGFFYGYTF.

This chain connects TRBV5-1 to TRBJ2-3; either TRBD1 or TRBD2 may fit D (6 bases each). Germline CDR1 and CDR2: SGHRS and YFSETQ. The V and J ends lost 5 bases and 0 bases respectively, with 13 bases between them. The CDR3 spans 15 residues. The CDR3 sequence is CASRPTGTSTDTQYF. In DNA, the CDR3 is TGCGCCAGCAGACCTACAGGGACTAGCACAGATACGCAGTATTTT. Full variable domain (outside the CDR3, taken from reference TRBV5-1 and TRBJ2-3): KAGVTQTPRYLIKTRGQQVTLSCSPISGHRSVSWYQQTPGQGLQFLFEYFSETQRNKGNFPGRFSGRQFSNSRSEMNVSTLELGDSALYLCASRPTGTSTDTQYFGPGTRLTVL.

The rearrangement uses TRBV7-2 and TRBJ2-7; D is possibly TRBD2 (5 bases). V was cut by 5 bases and J by 2 bases, with 22 bases left in between. Germline CDR1 SGHTA, CDR2 FQGNSA. The CDR3 is made up of 17 amino acids. CDR3 amino acids: CASSPRPTQDWAYEQYF. The CDR3 DNA follows: TGTGCCAGCAGCCCCCGGCCTACCCAGGACTGGGCCTACGAGCAGTACTTC.

The CDR3 loop is CASSEKAVQNLDTQYF. The CDR3 DNA reads as TGTGCCAGCAGTGAGAAAGCGGTCCAAAATTTAGATACGCAGTATTTT. This chain joins TRBV2 and TRBJ2-3, with D possibly being TRBD2 (5 bases). The CDR3 runs 16 residues. The V end lost 3 bases, the J end lost 5 bases, and 18 bases lay between the germline ends. CDR1 and CDR2 from the germline V gene are SNHLY and FYNNEI.

The chain recombines TRBV6-5 with TRBJ2-7, with D perhaps matching TRBD2 (5 bases). In germline, CDR1 is MNHEY, CDR2 SVGAGI. The length of the CDR3 is 14 residues. Trimming shortened V by 6 bases and J by 2 bases, and 14 bases separated the two germline ends. CDR3 sequence: CASSRLSGAYEQYF. DNA of the CDR3: TGTGCCAGCAGCCGACTGAGCGGAGCCTACGAGCAGTACTTC.

This chain links TRBV5-4 with TRBJ2-2; 8 bases agree with TRBD2. J was trimmed by 3 bases and V by 4 bases; bases with no gene match: 5. The CDR3 loop spans 15 amino acids. CDR1 and CDR2 from the germline V gene are SGHNT and YYREEE (reference sequence). DNA for the CDR3: TGTGCCAGCAGCGGACTAGCTCTGGACACCGGGGAGCTGTTTTTT. Encoded protein: CASSGLALDTGELFF.

J is TRBJ2-3 and V is TRBV7-6; no firm D call. The ends were cut back, 2 bases at V and 3 bases at J, with 9 bases in the middle. Looked up from germline, CDR1 is SGHVS and CDR2 is FNYEAQ. The length of the CDR3 is 14 residues. CDR3 loop: CASSLPLGTDTQYF. For the CDR3, the DNA is TGTGCCAGCAGCTTACCGCTGGGGACAGATACGCAGTATTTT.

The V gene is TRBV5-5, the J gene TRBJ1-5, with a tentative D call TRBD1 (5 bases). The CDR3 is 13 amino acids. Germline V gives CDR1 SGHKS, CDR2 YYEKEE (reference sequence). Trimming removed 7 bases at V and 3 bases at J, with 11 bases between. CDR3 bases: TGTGCCAGCTCCAGGGATGCCAATCAGCCCCAGCATTTT. Its protein is CASSRDANQPQHF.

The V and J genes are TRBV11-2 and TRBJ2-3, with 7 bases lining up with TRBD2. The J segment lost 2 bases and the V segment lost 3 bases, leaving 2 bases of the junction unmatched. This CDR3 spans 14 amino acids. Per germline, CDR1 SGHAT and CDR2 FQNNGV. CDR3 DNA: TGTGCCAGCAGCTTTAGCGGGTTCACAGATACGCAGTATTTT. Protein: CASSFSGFTDTQYF.

V usage is TRBV7-8 and J usage is TRBJ2-7; D gene unclear. This CDR3 contains 12 residues. The V and J ends lost 5 bases and 9 bases respectively, with 14 bases between them. Germline assignment: CDR1 SGHVS and CDR2 FQNEAQ. In DNA form, the CDR3 reads TGTGCCAGCAGCCCCCCGGCGCAGGCGCAGTACTTC. It is translated as CASSPPAQAQYF.

Here the CDR3 DNA reads TGCGCCAGCAGCTTGGCCGCCGGGAGGGACATTCAGTACTTC. This codes for CASSLAAGRDIQYF. The chain uses TRBV5-1 and TRBJ2-4; 8 bases agree with TRBD2. The V gene end was trimmed by 0 bases and the J gene end by 8 bases; junction bases not matched to a gene: 4. This CDR3 has 14 amino acids. The germline V gene encodes CDR1 SGHRS and CDR2 YFSETQ.

The V call is TRBV4-2, the J call TRBJ2-2, with 7 bases identical to TRBD2. CDR3 size: 20 residues. The V segment lost 3 bases and the J segment 2 bases; nucleotides outside the gene matches: 18. The germline V gene encodes CDR1 LGHNA and CDR2 YNFKEQ. The CDR3 protein is CASSQGTASAGDLNTGELFF. The CDR3 region has the DNA TGTGCCAGCAGCCAGGGGACCGCGTCGGCGGGAGACCTTAACACCGGGGAGCTGTTTTTT.

The chain employs TRBV6-5 and TRBJ2-7; 10 nucleotides align to TRBD1. The germline V gene has CDR1 MNHEY and CDR2 SVGAGI. This CDR3 contains 14 residues. Trimming took 7 bases from V and 7 from J; bases not matched to a gene: 10. Written as DNA, the CDR3 is TGTGCCAGCACCGCTTTGGGGACAGGGGATGAGCAGTACTTC. Its protein product is CASTALGTGDEQYF.

This clone counts as medium-sized. The chain has TRBV10-1 and TRBJ2-7; 7 nucleotides line up with TRBD2. V was clipped by 6 bases and J by 3 bases; unmatched bases: 11. Germline V lookup: CDR1 WNHNN, CDR2 SYGVQD (reference sequence). This CDR3 has 15 residues. CDR3 sequence (DNA): TGCGCCAGCAGACCCCAGCGGGATACCCTCTACGAGCAGTACTTC. It codes for CASRPQRDTLYEQYF.

The rearrangement joins TRBV19 to TRBJ2-3; 7 bases agree with TRBD2. Trimming took 7 bases from V and 2 from J; bases not matched to a gene: 9. The CDR3 length is 15 residues. CDR1 and CDR2 from the germline V gene are LNHDA and SQIVND (reference sequence). The CDR3 nucleotides are TGTGCCAGTAAAGACCTAGCGGATTCCACAGATACGCAGTATTTT. Encoded protein: CASKDLADSTDTQYF.

The gene calls are TRBV5-8 and TRBJ1-1; D gene ambiguous. Deletions cut 2 bases from V and 2 bases from J, with 7 bases between. Germline V CDR1 and CDR2: SGHTS, YDEGEE. The CDR3 is 13 residues long. The CDR3 sequence: CASSLQPNTEAFF. As DNA, the CDR3 is TGTGCCAGCAGCTTACAGCCAAACACTGAAGCTTTCTTT.

This chain uses TRBV28 with TRBJ2-7; TRBD2 might be the D (6 bases). The length of the CDR3 is 12 residues. Germline CDR1 reads MDHEN; CDR2 reads SYDVKM. Trimming stripped 2 bases from V and 4 bases from J, with 6 bases between. CDR3 in DNA: TGTGCCAGCAGTTTACGGGGGTACGAGCAGTACTTC. It translates to CASSLRGYEQYF.

V is TRBV5-4 and J is TRBJ2-7; 11 bases line up with TRBD2. Germline V gene sequence: CDR1 SGHNT, CDR2 YYREEE (reference sequence). Trimming cost V 7 bases and J 3 bases; bases outside gene matches: 6. CDR3 length: 14 amino acids. The CDR3 region is CASGPGLADYEQYF. The CDR3 DNA follows: TGTGCCAGCGGCCCGGGACTAGCGGACTACGAGCAGTACTTC.

The chain has TRBV7-9 and TRBJ2-7; no reliable D call. There are 13 residues in the CDR3. The germline V and J ends were trimmed by 6 bases and 0 bases, with 9 bases remaining between them. CDR1 and CDR2 (germline): SEHNR, FQNEAQ (reference sequence). Here the CDR3 reads CASRPRLSYEQYF. Here the CDR3 DNA reads TGTGCCAGCAGACCCAGGCTCTCCTACGAGCAGTACTTC.

This sequence joins TRBV5-1 and TRBJ2-3; possibly TRBD1 for D (6 bases). CDR1 is SGHRS and CDR2 is YFSETQ in the germline V gene. Trimming cost V 4 bases and J 5 bases, with 8 bases left between them. The CDR3 totals 12 residues. CDR3 residues: CASSTGQDTQYF. The CDR3 DNA reads TGCGCCAGCAGCACGGGACAAGATACGCAGTATTTT.